A selection of T cell receptor beta chains follows, all from one sample in a study of PD-1 blockade in mismatch repair-deficient tumors. Repertoires were generated with immunoSEQ multiplex PCR, while TCRdb's copy carries only in-frame clones and drops some. This sample has some 100,000 clones, with 65% to 85% found just once. The specimen was peripheral blood, collected about 33 weeks after starting pembrolizumab. These receptors were collected from an adult with mismatch repair-deficient cancer. Both conserved end residues are part of each CDR3. A D gene is named only where the DNA matches it firmly. Clone size appears in some rows only: once, few, many, or a class for an expanded clone.

cdr3_length d_call j_call clone_size v_call cdr3_aa cdr3_nt
14 - TRBJ1-1 - TRBV7-9 CASSLGGGLTEAFF TGTGCCAGCAGCCTAGGGGGAGGGTTGACTGAAGCTTTCTTT
15 TRBD1 TRBJ1-1 - TRBV10-3 CAISGSTGFGTEAFF TGTGCCATCAGTGGGTCGACAGGGTTCGGAACTGAAGCTTTCTTT
15 - TRBJ1-2 once TRBV4-3 CASSLEIGVVDGYTF TGCGCCAGCAGCCTGGAGATCGGGGTCGTCGATGGCTACACCTTC
13 - TRBJ2-2 - TRBV30 CARSPANTGELFF TGTGCCCGATCCCCTGCGAACACCGGGGAGCTGTTTTTT
17 TRBD1 TRBJ2-1 - TRBV27 CASSLVFVGQGGDEQFF TGTGCCAGCAGTTTGGTGTTTGTGGGACAGGGGGGGGATGAGCAGTTCTTC
12 - TRBJ1-2 - TRBV29-1 CSVERVNYGYTF TGCAGCGTTGAGCGGGTTAACTATGGCTACACCTTC
13 - TRBJ1-1 - TRBV19 CASGEAQNTEAFF TGTGCCAGTGGTGAGGCACAGAACACTGAAGCTTTCTTT
15 TRBD1 TRBJ1-4 once TRBV10-1 CASSGNRGTNEKLFF TGCGCCAGCAGTGGGAACAGGGGGACTAATGAAAAACTGTTTTTT
15 TRBD2 TRBJ2-1 - TRBV6-6 CASSYSGTSSAEQFF TGTGCCAGCAGTTACTCTGGGACTAGCAGCGCTGAGCAGTTCTTC
16 - TRBJ2-7 - TRBV18 CASSPRQTLETYEQYF TGTGCCAGCTCACCCCGACAGACCCTCGAGACCTACGAGCAGTACTTC
14 TRBD1 TRBJ1-5 - TRBV6-5 CASSNTGGNQPQHF TGTGCCAGCAGTAACACAGGGGGCAATCAGCCCCAGCATTTT
16 TRBD2 TRBJ2-1 once TRBV6-4 CASSDTGTSGYNEQFF TGTGCCAGCAGTGACACCGGGACTAGCGGATACAATGAGCAGTTCTTC
12 - TRBJ2-1 once TRBV9 CASSVDSNEQFF TGTGCCAGCAGCGTAGATTCTAATGAGCAGTTCTTC
13 TRBD1 TRBJ2-7 - TRBV7-2 CASSWGQRYEQYF TGTGCCAGCAGCTGGGGACAGCGCTACGAGCAGTACTTC
13 - TRBJ1-1 - TRBV28 CASSLAGPTEAFF TGTGCCAGCAGTTTAGCCGGGCCCACTGAAGCTTTCTTT
13 TRBD1 TRBJ1-3 once TRBV30 CAWRQGAGNTIYF TGTGCCTGGAGACAGGGGGCTGGAAACACCATATATTTT
14 - TRBJ1-1 - TRBV27 CASSLNRVNTEAFF TGTGCCAGCAGTTTAAACAGAGTGAACACTGAAGCTTTCTTT
15 - TRBJ1-4 - TRBV10-3 CAISESGATNEKLFF TGTGCCATCAGTGAGTCTGGGGCAACTAATGAAAAACTGTTTTTT
16 - TRBJ1-4 - TRBV4-1 CASSQVIASTNEKLFF TGCGCCAGCAGCCAAGTTATAGCTTCAACTAATGAAAAACTGTTTTTT
13 - TRBJ2-2 - TRBV18 CASSQEGPGELFF TGTGCCAGCTCTCAAGAGGGGCCCGGGGAGCTGTTTTTT
13 - TRBJ2-2 - TRBV30 CAWRDSRDRELFF TGTGCCTGGAGGGACAGCCGGGACCGGGAGCTGTTTTTT
12 - TRBJ2-3 - TRBV7-9 CASTPPGDTQYF TGTGCCAGCACCCCACCCGGGGATACGCAGTATTTT
15 TRBD2 TRBJ2-1 - TRBV5-4 CASSPDSGRYGEQFF TGTGCCAGCAGCCCCGACAGCGGGAGGTACGGTGAGCAGTTCTTC
17 TRBD2 TRBJ2-7 - TRBV5-8 CASSLEVAGGLSYEQYF TGTGCCAGCAGCCTGGAGGTAGCGGGAGGTCTTTCTTACGAGCAGTACTTC
13 - TRBJ1-3 - TRBV18 CASSQGKGNTIYF TGTGCCAGCTCCCAAGGGAAGGGAAACACCATATATTTT
14 TRBD1 TRBJ1-4 - TRBV6-6 CASSKADRDEKLFF TGTGCCAGCAGTAAGGCGGACAGGGACGAAAAACTGTTTTTT
15 - TRBJ2-7 once TRBV6-5 CASSYSPGHSDEQYF TGTGCCAGCAGTTACTCTCCCGGACACAGCGACGAGCAGTACTTC
15 - TRBJ2-3 - TRBV4-2 CASSPLTGDADTQYF TGTGCCAGCAGCCCTCTGACGGGAGATGCAGATACGCAGTATTTT
15 TRBD2 TRBJ2-7 - TRBV27 CASSHPSTSGREQYF TGTGCCAGCAGCCACCCCTCGACTAGCGGGAGGGAGCAGTACTTC
16 - TRBJ1-2 - TRBV5-6 CASSQRWTATNYGYTF TGTGCCAGCAGCCAACGATGGACGGCGACTAACTATGGCTACACCTTC
17 - TRBJ2-1 few TRBV7-3 CASSLNPAGLRGNEQFF TGTGCCAGCAGCTTAAACCCCGCCGGACTCCGAGGCAATGAGCAGTTCTTC
14 TRBD2 TRBJ2-1 once TRBV6-5 CASSEAGAYNEQFF TGTGCCAGCAGCGAAGCGGGAGCCTACAATGAGCAGTTCTTC
15 - TRBJ1-1 - TRBV5-4 CASSLRDTKNTEAFF TGTGCCAGCAGTCTCCGGGACACCAAAAACACTGAAGCTTTCTTT
16 TRBD2 TRBJ2-7 - TRBV11-1 CASSGRLAGEVYEQYF TGTGCCAGCAGCGGCCGACTAGCGGGAGAGGTATACGAGCAGTACTTC
15 - TRBJ1-2 - TRBV2 CASSVSPGTYYGYTF TGTGCCAGCAGTGTAAGTCCCGGGACATACTATGGCTACACCTTC
16 TRBD2 TRBJ2-5 - TRBV5-1 CASSLRTSGRGETQYF TGCGCCAGCAGCTTGCGAACTAGCGGTAGGGGAGAGACCCAGTACTTC
13 - TRBJ1-4 - TRBV2 CASKRATNEKLFF TGTGCCAGCAAAAGGGCAACTAATGAAAAACTGTTTTTT
13 - TRBJ2-1 - TRBV7-2 CASSPSLLNEQFF TGTGCCAGCAGCCCTAGCCTCCTCAATGAGCAGTTCTTC
18 TRBD2 TRBJ2-6 - TRBV14 CASSQRLAGNSGANVLTF TGTGCCAGCAGCCAACGACTAGCGGGCAACTCTGGGGCCAACGTCCTGACTTTC
15 - TRBJ2-6 - TRBV6-5 CASSPGNPGANVLTF TGTGCCAGCAGCCCAGGGAACCCTGGGGCCAACGTCCTGACTTTC
15 TRBD2 TRBJ2-3 - TRBV5-1 CASSPTGTSGDTQYF TGCGCCAGCAGCCCTACCGGGACTAGCGGGGATACGCAGTATTTT
11 - TRBJ2-7 - TRBV30 CAWSIGYEQYF TGTGCCTGGAGTATTGGCTACGAGCAGTACTTC
14 TRBD1 TRBJ1-1 - TRBV10-1 CASSDIRGGTEAFF TGCGCCAGCAGTGATATCAGGGGGGGCACTGAAGCTTTCTTT
15 TRBD2 TRBJ2-7 - TRBV9 CASSGASGRKGEQYF TGTGCCAGCAGCGGGGCTAGCGGGAGGAAGGGCGAGCAGTACTTC
16 - TRBJ2-7 - TRBV13 CASSLVTAGSEDEQYF TGTGCCAGCAGCTTAGTGACCGCGGGCTCAGAAGACGAGCAGTACTTC
14 - TRBJ2-7 - TRBV19 CASSSTGLLYEQYF TGTGCCAGTAGTTCCACGGGACTTCTCTACGAGCAGTACTTC
13 - TRBJ2-1 - TRBV5-4 CASARRVNNEQFF TGTGCCAGCGCCCGGCGAGTCAACAATGAGCAGTTCTTC
15 - TRBJ1-4 - TRBV27 CASTLQQGSNEKLFF TGTGCCAGCACCCTCCAACAGGGTTCTAATGAAAAACTGTTTTTT
14 TRBD2 TRBJ2-5 once TRBV18 CASSSSGSGETQYF TGTGCCAGCTCATCTAGCGGGAGCGGAGAGACCCAGTACTTC
13 TRBD1 TRBJ1-4 - TRBV19 CASSDRGYEKLFF TGTGCCAGTTCGGACAGGGGATATGAAAAACTGTTTTTT
17 TRBD2 TRBJ2-1 - TRBV7-8 CASSLAPASGVYDEQFF TGTGCCAGCAGCTTAGCACCGGCTAGCGGGGTTTATGATGAGCAGTTCTTC
16 - TRBJ2-5 - TRBV10-1 CASSAGQYTTQETQYF TGCGCCAGCAGTGCTGGACAGTACACCACTCAAGAGACCCAGTACTTC
19 - TRBJ1-1 - TRBV7-2 CASSLGGWGEVRGVAEAFF TGTGCCAGCAGCCTAGGGGGTTGGGGGGAGGTACGTGGTGTCGCTGAAGCTTTCTTT
14 TRBD1 TRBJ1-5 - TRBV6-1 CASSRTGVDQPQHF TGTGCCAGCAGTAGGACAGGGGTTGATCAGCCCCAGCATTTT